This TCR beta chain is drawn from a study of blood T cell repertoires in COVID-19. Study context: Specimens from acute and convalescent COVID-19 originated in the United States, Italy and Spain.

All enrollees were about 18 to 89 years old and from roughly 26 US areas. Resolution of symptoms, clearance, or two negative PCRs was present in recovered Cohort 3 donors. Original processing notes: Amplification of reference gene primers was used by the study to estimate nucleated cell counts. TCRdb's table, derived via immunoSEQ multiplex PCR, lists solely in-frame clones and lacks some. D and trimming come from the DNA, and the V and J calls and clone size come from that table. The repertoire holds about 370,000 clones, with approximately 90% as singletons. The V end lost 5 bases, the J end lost 6 bases, and 10 bases lay between the germline ends. This CDR3 contains 11 residues. Germline values: CDR1 SQVTM, CDR2 ANQGSEA.

The sample consisted of PBMCs or T cells enriched from blood (not recorded which). This chain links TRBV29-1 with TRBJ1-1; D not resolved. This sequence was found in a man younger than 35 who had recovered from COVID-19. The CDR3 reads CSVCIGAEAFF. CDR3 bases: TGCAGCGTTTGTATCGGGGCTGAAGCTTTCTTT.